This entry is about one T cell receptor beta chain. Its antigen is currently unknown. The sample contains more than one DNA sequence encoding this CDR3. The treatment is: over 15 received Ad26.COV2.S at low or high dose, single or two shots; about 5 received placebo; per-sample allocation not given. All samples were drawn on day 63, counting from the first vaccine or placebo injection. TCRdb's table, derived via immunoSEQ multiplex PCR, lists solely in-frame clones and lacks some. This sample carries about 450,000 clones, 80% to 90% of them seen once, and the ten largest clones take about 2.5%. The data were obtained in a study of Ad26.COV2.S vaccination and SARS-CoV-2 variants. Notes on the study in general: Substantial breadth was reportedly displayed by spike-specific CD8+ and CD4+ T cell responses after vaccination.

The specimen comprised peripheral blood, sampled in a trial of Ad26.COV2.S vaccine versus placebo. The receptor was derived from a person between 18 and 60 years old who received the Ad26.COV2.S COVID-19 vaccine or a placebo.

The CDR3 sequence is CASSRQGNQPQHF. In DNA form, the CDR3 reads TGTGCCAGCAGCAGACAGGGAAATCAGCCCCAGCATTTT. The genes are TRBV6-6 and TRBJ1-5; 7 bases fit TRBD1. V lost 6 bases to trimming and J lost 4 bases; unmatched junction nucleotides: 3. This CDR3 has 13 residues. CDR1 is MNHNY and CDR2 is SVGAGI in the germline V gene (reference sequence).